This is a list of T cell receptor beta chains from one sample in a study of OX40 agonist ivuxolimab in advanced cancers. Libraries were prepared by immunoSEQ multiplex PCR; TCRdb keeps only in-frame clonotypes and omits some of them. This table has more than 70,000 clones, 85% to 90% appearing once. Sequencing was performed on CD4+ or CD8+ T cells sorted from blood, taken in a trial of the OX40 agonist ivuxolimab. These receptors originate from an adult with an advanced solid tumor such as melanoma, head and neck, liver or kidney cancer. Both conserved end residues are part of each CDR3. Fields, in order: J gene, D gene, V gene, clone size, CDR3 DNA, CDR3 protein. A D gene is named only where the DNA matches it firmly. Not all rows give a size; the values are once, few, many and, for expanded clones, a class.

J: TRBJ2-7
D: -
V: TRBV5-5
size: -
DNA: TGTGCCAGCAGCTCCCGGTACGGCGGGGAGCAGTACTTC
CDR3: CASSSRYGGEQYF

J: TRBJ2-5
D: TRBD2
V: TRBV11-2
size: -
DNA: TGTGCCAGCAGCTCCCCACTAGCGTCGGGGGAGACCCAGTACTTC
CDR3: CASSSPLASGETQYF

J: TRBJ1-2
D: -
V: TRBV5-4
size: -
DNA: TGTGCCAGCAGCTTGGTCAGGCCTTATGGCTACACCTTC
CDR3: CASSLVRPYGYTF

J: TRBJ2-2
D: -
V: TRBV11-3
size: -
DNA: TGTGCCAGCAGCTTAGAGTCCTCCATCACCGGGGAGCTGTTTTTT
CDR3: CASSLESSITGELFF

J: TRBJ2-1
D: TRBD2
V: TRBV10-2
size: -
DNA: TGCGCCAGCGCCTTAAGCGGGAGTTACAATGAGCAGTTCTTC
CDR3: CASALSGSYNEQFF

J: TRBJ1-5
D: -
V: TRBV6-5
size: -
DNA: TGTGCCAGCAGTAAGACATATAGCAATCAGCCCCAGCATTTT
CDR3: CASSKTYSNQPQHF

J: TRBJ2-7
D: -
V: TRBV2
size: -
DNA: TGTGCCAGCAGAGGACAGTTGACCACCTACGAGCAGTACTTC
CDR3: CASRGQLTTYEQYF

J: TRBJ1-4
D: TRBD1
V: TRBV28
size: few
DNA: TGTGCCAGCAGTTTCAGGGGGAGGGGGCGTGAAAAACTGTTTTTT
CDR3: CASSFRGRGREKLFF

J: TRBJ2-2
D: -
V: TRBV5-4
size: -
DNA: TGTGCCAGCGCGTCGCAAAGCGGAAAGATCGGGGAGCTGTTTTTT
CDR3: CASASQSGKIGELFF

J: TRBJ2-3
D: -
V: TRBV7-2
size: -
DNA: TGTGCCAGCAGCTTGCTCGGGAATGGTGGCACAGATACGCAGTATTTT
CDR3: CASSLLGNGGTDTQYF

J: TRBJ2-5
D: -
V: TRBV19
size: -
DNA: TGTGCCAGTAGTATAGATGGCCCGGAGACCCAGTACTTC
CDR3: CASSIDGPETQYF

J: TRBJ2-2
D: TRBD2
V: TRBV7-8
size: -
DNA: TGTGCCAGCAGCGAACTAGCGGGAGGGCCGATAGGGAACACCGGGGAGCTGTTTTTT
CDR3: CASSELAGGPIGNTGELFF

J: TRBJ2-3
D: TRBD1
V: TRBV7-7
size: many
DNA: TGTGCTAGCAGCTTGACAGGGGCCCCCACAGATACGCAGTATTTT
CDR3: CASSLTGAPTDTQYF

J: TRBJ2-7
D: -
V: TRBV18
size: -
DNA: TGTGCCAGCTCACCACCGGGCTGGGGGCAATACGAGCAGTACTTC
CDR3: CASSPPGWGQYEQYF

J: TRBJ2-1
D: TRBD2
V: TRBV5-1
size: -
DNA: TGCGCCAGCAGCTTGGTTTACGAACTAGCGGGATTTAATGAGCAGTTCTTC
CDR3: CASSLVYELAGFNEQFF

J: TRBJ1-5
D: TRBD1
V: TRBV5-6
size: -
DNA: TGTGCCAGCAGCGTCCGGGACAGGGGGAATCAGCCCCAGCATTTT
CDR3: CASSVRDRGNQPQHF

J: TRBJ1-1
D: TRBD1
V: TRBV10-2
size: -
DNA: TGCGCCAGCAGCGACCCGGGACAGCCAAAGAACACTGAAGCTTTCTTT
CDR3: CASSDPGQPKNTEAFF

J: TRBJ1-2
D: -
V: TRBV5-6
size: -
DNA: TGTGCCAGCAGCTTGGCCTCGGTCAACTATGGCTACACCTTC
CDR3: CASSLASVNYGYTF

J: TRBJ2-7
D: TRBD2
V: TRBV7-2
size: once
DNA: TGTGCCAGCAGCTCGGGGGGTAGCGGAGGGCCTCTCCGGTACGAGCAGTACTTC
CDR3: CASSSGGSGGPLRYEQYF

J: TRBJ2-2
D: -
V: TRBV5-1
size: -
DNA: TGCGCCAGCAGTCCCCGTCCGGTGATATCCGGGGAGCTGTTTTTT
CDR3: CASSPRPVISGELFF

J: TRBJ2-2
D: TRBD1
V: TRBV28
size: -
DNA: TGTGCCAGCAGTTTATGGACAGGGGACACCGGGGAGCTGTTTTTT
CDR3: CASSLWTGDTGELFF

J: TRBJ2-1
D: TRBD2
V: TRBV5-6
size: -
DNA: TGTGCCAGCAGCTTCGGACTAGCGGGTTCTTTTGAGCAGTTCTTC
CDR3: CASSFGLAGSFEQFF

J: TRBJ1-1
D: -
V: TRBV11-1
size: once
DNA: TGTGCCAGCAGCTTAAAAGTGTACACTGAAGCTTTCTTT
CDR3: CASSLKVYTEAFF

J: TRBJ1-4
D: -
V: TRBV7-2
size: once
DNA: TGTGCCAGCAGCCCTCTTAGGGATGAAAAACTGTTTTTT
CDR3: CASSPLRDEKLFF

J: TRBJ1-5
D: -
V: TRBV10-3
size: -
DNA: TGTGCCATCAGCCCCAACAATCAGCCCCAGCATTTT
CDR3: CAISPNNQPQHF

J: TRBJ2-1
D: -
V: TRBV6-5
size: -
DNA: TGTGCCAGCAGTTACGGGGTGGGGGGAACCAACAATGAGCAGTTCTTC
CDR3: CASSYGVGGTNNEQFF

J: TRBJ2-5
D: TRBD2
V: TRBV19
size: -
DNA: TGTGCCAGTAGTTCTCTAGCGGGGGGGGCCCCAGAGACCCAGTACTTC
CDR3: CASSSLAGGAPETQYF

J: TRBJ1-1
D: -
V: TRBV28
size: -
DNA: TGTGCCAGCATCGGACACATGAACACTGAAGCTTTCTTT
CDR3: CASIGHMNTEAFF

J: TRBJ1-1
D: -
V: TRBV27
size: -
DNA: -
CDR3: CASSSVRGPRGMNTEAFF

J: TRBJ2-2
D: -
V: TRBV10-3
size: -
DNA: TGTGCCATCAGTGCAGGGGAGGAAATCGGGGAGCTGTTTTTT
CDR3: CAISAGEEIGELFF

J: TRBJ2-3
D: TRBD2
V: TRBV11-3
size: -
DNA: TGTGCCAGCAGCTTAGATCTCCTAGCGGGAGGTGGCACAGATACGCAGTATTTT
CDR3: CASSLDLLAGGGTDTQYF

J: TRBJ1-4
D: -
V: TRBV5-1
size: once
DNA: TGCGCCAGCAGCTTGAGGGACACCTATAATGAAAAACTGTTTTTT
CDR3: CASSLRDTYNEKLFF

J: TRBJ2-5
D: -
V: TRBV6-1
size: -
DNA: TGTGCCAGCTGGCGGGAGACCCAGTACTTC
CDR3: CASWRETQYF

J: TRBJ1-4
D: -
V: TRBV5-8
size: -
DNA: TGTGCCAGCAGCCAACGACGACCGGGATTAGGGGAAAAACTGTTTTTT
CDR3: CASSQRRPGLGEKLFF

J: TRBJ1-2
D: -
V: TRBV7-9
size: -
DNA: TGTGCCAGCCGCGTGAACAGCAACTATGGCTACACCTTC
CDR3: CASRVNSNYGYTF

J: TRBJ2-2
D: -
V: TRBV9
size: -
DNA: TGTGCCAGCAGCGTAGTAGCTTCCCGGACCGGGGAGCTGTTTTTT
CDR3: CASSVVASRTGELFF

J: TRBJ1-1
D: -
V: TRBV5-6
size: -
DNA: TGTGCCAGCAGCCCCGGTAGGGCTGAAGCTTTCTTT
CDR3: CASSPGRAEAFF

J: TRBJ2-7
D: TRBD2
V: TRBV4-2
size: -
DNA: TGTGCCAGCAGCCAAGACAGTGGGACTAGGGCTTACGAGCAGTACTTC
CDR3: CASSQDSGTRAYEQYF

J: TRBJ2-7
D: -
V: TRBV15
size: -
DNA: TGTGCCACCAGCAGAGTCGCGGGGTCCTACGAGCAGTACTTC
CDR3: CATSRVAGSYEQYF

J: TRBJ1-3
D: TRBD1
V: TRBV10-1
size: -
DNA: TGCGCCAGGCCAGGGGGGGGGCTCTCTGGAAACACCATATATTTT
CDR3: CARPGGGLSGNTIYF

J: TRBJ1-6
D: TRBD1
V: TRBV7-2
size: -
DNA: TGTGCCAGCAGCCAAAACAGGGGAGGGAATAATTCACCCCTCCACTTT
CDR3: CASSQNRGGNNSPLHF

J: TRBJ2-1
D: -
V: TRBV6-5
size: -
DNA: TGTGCCAGCAGTTACCGTGGGAGGGGGCACAATGAGCAGTTCTTC
CDR3: CASSYRGRGHNEQFF

J: TRBJ2-1
D: -
V: TRBV7-2
size: -
DNA: TGTGCCAGCAGCCCCGGTGCTTCGGACAATGAGCAGTTCTTC
CDR3: CASSPGASDNEQFF

J: TRBJ2-1
D: TRBD2
V: TRBV6-1
size: -
DNA: TGTGCCAGCAGTACCATAGCGGGTGACCTCAATGAGCAGTTCTTC
CDR3: CASSTIAGDLNEQFF

J: TRBJ2-3
D: TRBD2
V: TRBV7-6
size: -
DNA: TGTGCCAGCAGCTCAGCGGGAGACACAGATACGCAGTATTTT
CDR3: CASSSAGDTDTQYF

J: TRBJ2-7
D: TRBD1
V: TRBV5-1
size: -
DNA: TGCGCCAGCAGCTTGTGGGAGACAGGGTTAGGGGAGCAGTACTTC
CDR3: CASSLWETGLGEQYF

J: TRBJ2-1
D: TRBD1
V: TRBV5-4
size: -
DNA: TGTGCCAGCAGCCCCTTAAAGGGGGCTAAGAATGAGCAGTTCTTC
CDR3: CASSPLKGAKNEQFF

J: TRBJ1-6
D: -
V: TRBV18
size: few
DNA: TGTGCCAGCTCACCACTGGCAGGACAGTATAATTCACCCCTCCACTTT
CDR3: CASSPLAGQYNSPLHF

J: TRBJ1-2
D: TRBD1
V: TRBV7-9
size: -
DNA: TGTGCCAGCAGCTTAGGGCCCCCCACAGGGGGCGCGTCCGGCTACACCTTC
CDR3: CASSLGPPTGGASGYTF

J: TRBJ1-4
D: -
V: TRBV7-8
size: -
DNA: TGTGCCAGCAGCAAAGGACTCGGCCAGAGAAATGAAAAACTGTTTTTT
CDR3: CASSKGLGQRNEKLFF

J: TRBJ1-2
D: TRBD1
V: TRBV7-9
size: -
DNA: TGTGCCAGCAGCTCCCTTGGACAGCGCAGGGGGGGCTGCACCTTC
CDR3: CASSSLGQRRGGCTF

J: TRBJ2-5
D: TRBD1
V: TRBV18
size: -
DNA: TGTGCCAGCTCACCGGACAGGGGGCTAGAGACCCAGTACTTC
CDR3: CASSPDRGLETQYF